Following are 19 T cell receptor beta chains from one sample sequenced in a study of blood T cell repertoires in COVID-19. Sequencing used immunoSEQ multiplex PCR; TCRdb keeps in-frame clones, though not all of them. The table has roughly 100,000 clones, roughly nine tenths seen once. Sample: peripheral blood. The receptors originated from a woman older than 75 with acute or convalescent COVID-19.

The V and J genes are TRBV29-1 and TRBJ2-5, with 9 bases fitting TRBD1. V trimming: 7 bases; J trimming: 0 bases; junction bases outside the gene matches: 9. Germline V gene lookup returns CDR1 SQVTM and CDR2 ANQGSEA. This CDR3 is built from 15 residues. CDR3 coding DNA: TGCAGCGCCCGAGGACAGGGGCAGTACCAAGAGACCCAGTACTTC. This encodes CSARGQGQYQETQYF.

The rearrangement links TRBV28 to TRBJ2-5; TRBD1 might be the D (5 bases). The CDR3 is 15 residues long. CDR1 is MDHEN, CDR2 SYDVKM, per germline. Trimming shortened V by 5 bases and J by 1 base, and 14 bases separated the two germline ends. CDR3 amino acids: CASSRPSGLQETQYF. The CDR3 nucleotides are TGTGCCAGCAGTCGACCCTCAGGGCTCCAAGAGACCCAGTACTTC.

The chain recombines TRBV4-3 with TRBJ2-6; 12 bases fit TRBD1. The CDR3 consists of 18 residues. The trim removed 3 bases at V and 2 bases at J, leaving 5 bases unmatched. Germline CDR1 and CDR2: LGHNA and YSLEER. The CDR3 DNA reads as TGCGCCAGCAGCCATGAGGGACAGGGGGCGGCTGGGGCCAACGTCCTGACTTTC. It is translated as CASSHEGQGAAGANVLTF.

This chain joins TRBV19 and TRBJ1-2; 10 positions match TRBD1. The CDR3 has 13 amino acids. Trimming took 5 bases from V and 8 from J; bases not matched to a gene: 5. CDR1 is LNHDA and CDR2 is SQIVND in the germline V gene (reference sequence). The CDR3 loop is CASSDRGRGGYTF. Written as DNA, the CDR3 is TGTGCCAGTAGTGACAGGGGGCGCGGAGGCTACACCTTC.

The V and J genes are TRBV10-1 and TRBJ2-3; TRBD2 matches 9 bases. CDR1 is WNHNN and CDR2 is SYGVQD in the germline V gene (reference sequence). The CDR3 spans 15 residues. Trimming cost V 6 bases and J 4 bases; bases outside gene matches: 8. The CDR3 protein is CASSARVAGADTQYF. The CDR3 nucleotides are TGCGCCAGCAGCGCGAGGGTAGCGGGGGCAGATACGCAGTATTTT.

The table lists this clone with a count of one. The chain has TRBV6-6 and TRBJ1-1; the D is unclear. CDR3 length: 13 residues. CDR1 and CDR2 from the germline V gene are MNHNY and SVGAGI (reference sequence). The germline V and J ends were trimmed by 2 bases and 5 bases, with 9 bases remaining between them. DNA for the CDR3: TGTGCCAGCAGTTACATAGGAGAGACTGAAGCTTTCTTT. Amino acid sequence: CASSYIGETEAFF.

This chain uses TRBV5-1 with TRBJ2-5; TRBD2 matches at 7 bases. The CDR3 covers 14 residues. CDR1 is SGHRS and CDR2 is YFSETQ in the germline V gene. Trimming at V came to 3 bases and at J to 1 base, leaving 3 bases not matched to a gene. The CDR3 region is CASSSTSVQETQYF. CDR3 sequence (DNA): TGCGCCAGCAGCTCCACTAGCGTCCAAGAGACCCAGTACTTC.

This clone was observed once. V gene TRBV6-5 combines with J gene TRBJ2-7; 8 nucleotides match TRBD1. The V gene's germline CDR1 is MNHEY and CDR2 SVGAGI. After removal of 6 bases from V and 0 bases from J, the junction contained 4 bases not matched to a gene. The CDR3 extends over 14 amino acids. The CDR3 nucleotides are TGTGCCAGCAGGGACAGGGCGAGCTCCTACGAGCAGTACTTC. The encoded protein is CASRDRASSYEQYF.

The J gene is TRBJ2-1, the V gene TRBV30, with 9 nucleotides matching TRBD1. Germline lookup yields CDR1 GTSNPN and CDR2 SVGIG (reference sequence). CDR3 length: 16 amino acids. V shed 1 base, J shed 8 bases, and the junction held 12 bases outside the gene matches. CDR3 region: CAWSGVGGQGMDEQFF. For the CDR3, the DNA is TGTGCCTGGAGTGGAGTAGGAGGACAGGGGATGGATGAGCAGTTCTTC. Filled out from reference TRBV30 and TRBJ2-1, the complete variable domain reads SQTIHQWPATLVQPVGSPLSLECTVEGTSNPNLYWYRQAAGRGLQLLFYSVGIGQISSEVPQNLSASRPQDRQFILSSKKLLLSDSGFYLCAWSGVGGQGMDEQFFGPGTRLTVL.

The chain employs TRBV14 and TRBJ2-3, with D possibly being TRBD2 (5 bases). Germline loops: CDR1 SGHDN, CDR2 FVKESK. This CDR3 is 15 amino acids long. V gave up 2 bases and J gave up 0 bases, with 9 bases separating them. The CDR3 protein is CASSQLASSTDTQYF. The CDR3, as DNA: TGTGCCAGCAGCCAACTAGCTAGCAGCACAGATACGCAGTATTTT.

CDR3 in amino acids: CASSYLTGATNEKLFF. Written as DNA, the CDR3 is TGTGCCAGCAGTTACTTGACAGGGGCAACTAATGAAAAACTGTTTTTT. The V and J genes are TRBV6-5 and TRBJ1-4; TRBD1 matches at 8 bases. Trimming at V came to 1 base and at J to 0 bases, leaving 1 base not matched to a gene. CDR1 and CDR2 (germline): MNHEY, SVGAGI. The CDR3 is made up of 16 amino acids.

The chain links TRBV6-5 to TRBJ1-1; D uncertain. Germline assignment: CDR1 MNHEY and CDR2 SVGAGI. The CDR3 contains 13 residues. V dropped 6 bases and J dropped 1 base, with 9 bases sitting between them. The DNA of the CDR3 is TGTGCCAGCAGCCAAACAAGGAACACTGAAGCTTTCTTT. Encoded protein: CASSQTRNTEAFF.

This rearrangement joins TRBV5-4 to TRBJ1-1; D is unclear. This CDR3 spans 13 amino acids. Germline assignment: CDR1 SGHNT and CDR2 YYREEE (reference sequence). V dropped 2 bases and J dropped 7 bases, with 12 bases sitting between them. The DNA of the CDR3 is TGTGCCAGCAGCTTTGCTCCGAACTTTGAAGCTTTCTTT. Protein product: CASSFAPNFEAFF.

DNA for the CDR3: TGTGCCAGCAGTTTACTCCAGGGAAACACTGAAGCTTTCTTT. Encoded protein: CASSLLQGNTEAFF. The V call is TRBV27, the J call TRBJ1-1, with D perhaps TRBD1 (5 bases). The V end was cut by 2 bases, the J end by 2 bases, with 9 bases between. Germline loops: CDR1 MNHEY, CDR2 SMNVEV (reference sequence). The CDR3 extends over 14 amino acids.

CDR3 amino acids: CASSGQPVDTQYF. CDR3 in DNA: TGTGCCAGCAGTGGACAGCCTGTGGATACGCAGTATTTT. This chain joins TRBV2 and TRBJ2-3, with D possibly TRBD1 on 5 matching bases. Germline V lookup: CDR1 SNHLY, CDR2 FYNNEI. This CDR3 has 13 amino acids. Trimming pared 4 bases from V and 6 bases from J, leaving 11 bases between.

The chain couples TRBV28 to TRBJ1-2; TRBD1 matches at 8 bases. Germline values: CDR1 MDHEN, CDR2 SYDVKM. The CDR3 consists of 14 residues. With V trimmed by 6 bases and J by 4 bases, 7 bases remained unmatched. The DNA for the CDR3 is TGTGCCAGCAGAGCAGGGGGCGGGAGCTATGGCTACACCTTC. It translates to CASRAGGGSYGYTF.

The chain combines TRBV30 with TRBJ1-2; maybe TRBD1 (5 bases). V gave up 3 bases and J gave up 8 bases, with 22 bases separating them. The CDR3 spans 15 residues. The germline gives CDR1 GTSNPN, CDR2 SVGIG (reference sequence). Here the CDR3 DNA reads TGTGCCTGGAGGATAGATGGGGGAGGTTTGGAGGGCTACACCTTC. This gives the protein CAWRIDGGGLEGYTF.

V is TRBV6-5 and J is TRBJ1-1, with D perhaps matching TRBD1 (5 bases). This CDR3 spans 15 amino acids. CDR1 and CDR2 (germline): MNHEY, SVGAGI. Trimming cost V 7 bases and J 3 bases, with 18 bases left between them. The CDR3 sequence is CASNPPGGGYTEAFF. CDR3 DNA sequence: TGTGCCAGCAATCCACCGGGTGGGGGGTACACTGAAGCTTTCTTT.

The rearrangement links TRBV10-3 to TRBJ2-7; 12 nucleotides match TRBD1. Germline CDR1 reads ENHRY; CDR2 reads SYGVKD. This CDR3 has 16 amino acids. V lost 2 bases, J lost 10 bases, and 12 bases stayed unmatched. CDR3 in amino acids: CAISEGGGQGAFVQYF. The CDR3 DNA reads TGTGCCATCAGTGAGGGCGGGGGACAGGGGGCCTTCGTTCAGTACTTC.